Below, 10 T cell receptor beta chains from the same sample are listed, as sequenced in a study of long-term antiretroviral therapy in people with HIV. They ran version v3.0 of the immunoSEQ assay at survey level. TCRdb keeps only in-frame clones here, not all; method: immunoSEQ multiplex PCR. The profile shows about 39,000 clones, 86% of them singletons. Sample: unsorted PBMCs, taken 1.2 years after starting antiretroviral therapy. These receptors were collected from a woman aged 45-59 years with HIV.

The chain links TRBV6-1 to TRBJ2-7, with 7 bases that match TRBD1. The CDR3 runs to 14 residues. V trimming: 7 bases; J trimming: 5 bases; junction bases outside the gene matches: 11. Germline V CDR1 and CDR2: MNHNS, SASEGT. The CDR3 sequence: CASKQGWGIHEQYF. DNA of the CDR3: TGTGCCAGCAAACAGGGGTGGGGAATCCACGAGCAGTACTTC.

The V and J genes are TRBV27 and TRBJ1-3; D remains ambiguous. The CDR3 contains 13 residues. Germline loops: CDR1 MNHEY, CDR2 SMNVEV (reference sequence). V was trimmed by 0 bases and J by 4 bases, leaving 4 bases between them. This CDR3 is CASSLSQGNTIYF. The CDR3 coding sequence is TGTGCCAGCAGTTTATCTCAAGGAAACACCATATATTTT.

The chain is built from TRBV11-2 and TRBJ2-3; D is possibly TRBD2 (5 bases). Trimming took 7 bases from V and 6 from J, leaving 14 bases between them. The germline V gene encodes CDR1 SGHAT and CDR2 FQNNGV. CDR3 size: 13 residues. DNA of the CDR3: TGTGCCAGCACCAGCACGGGGTGGGATACGCAGTATTTT. Its translation: CASTSTGWDTQYF.

This clone occurred once. The chain employs TRBV30 and TRBJ1-5, with D perhaps matching TRBD1 (5 bases). The CDR3 loop spans 14 amino acids. V lost 3 bases and J lost 2, with 11 bases in between. CDR1 and CDR2 (germline): GTSNPN, SVGIG (reference sequence). The CDR3 region has the DNA TGTGCCTGGAGCCATACAGGAGGCAATCAGCCCCAGCATTTT. Translating it yields CAWSHTGGNQPQHF.

The chain couples TRBV2 to TRBJ1-5; D unclear. V lost 6 bases and J 3 bases, leaving 9 bases between the germline ends. CDR1 is SNHLY, CDR2 FYNNEI, per germline. CDR3 length: 13 residues. CDR3 nucleotide sequence: TGTGCCAGCAGAACCCAGAACAATCAGCCCCAGCATTTT. Translating gives CASRTQNNQPQHF.

The genes are TRBV5-1 and TRBJ2-7; 15 bases are shared with TRBD2. CDR1 SGHRS and CDR2 YFSETQ come from the germline V gene. The junction had 11 bases not matched to a gene; V was cut back by 7 bases and J by 3 bases. The CDR3 contains 17 residues. The CDR3 region has the DNA TGCGCCAGCGCCTCCGGGACTAGCGGGGGGCTATACTACGAGCAGTACTTC. Encoded protein: CASASGTSGGLYYEQYF.

This chain uses TRBV15 with TRBJ1-1; TRBD1 aligns across 7 bases. The CDR3 runs to 14 residues. V lost 1 base and J lost 4; bases outside the gene matches: 3. The V gene's germline CDR1 is LNHNV and CDR2 YYDKDF (reference sequence). The CDR3 region is CATSRVQGGTEAFF. The DNA of the CDR3 is TGTGCCACCAGCAGAGTGCAGGGGGGCACTGAAGCTTTCTTT.

V gene TRBV4-2 combines with J gene TRBJ1-4; D uncertain. This CDR3 has 11 amino acids. Germline V gene data show CDR1 as LGHNA and CDR2 as YNFKEQ. V lost 0 bases, J lost 17 bases, and 10 bases lay in between. CDR3 nucleotide sequence: TGTGCCAGCAGCCAAGAATTGCGGCTTTTTTTT. This translates into CASSQELRLFF.

The chain has TRBV4-2 and TRBJ2-6, with TRBD2 as a possible D gene (5 bases). Germline V CDR1 and CDR2: LGHNA, YNFKEQ. The CDR3 spans 16 residues. Between the trimmed V and J ends, which lost 1 base and 4 bases, there was a span of 11 bases. As DNA, the CDR3 is TGTGCCAGCAGCCAAGGTGAGGGTAACGGGGCCAACGTCCTGACTTTC. It specifies CASSQGEGNGANVLTF.

A few counts support this clone. The chain has TRBV30 and TRBJ1-1, with D possibly matching TRBD1 (5 bases). This CDR3 has 12 residues. Trimming pared 4 bases from V and 3 bases from J, leaving 9 bases between. Germline V CDR1 and CDR2: GTSNPN, SVGIG (reference sequence). CDR3 amino acids: CAWKRGDTEAFF. CDR3 bases: TGTGCCTGGAAACGAGGGGACACTGAAGCTTTCTTT.